The T cell receptor (beta chain) under discussion was sequenced for a study of OX40 agonist ivuxolimab in advanced cancers. The CDR3 is made up of 13 amino acids. Trimming stripped 5 bases from V and 5 bases from J, with 12 bases between. Germline V gene data show CDR1 as SGHAT and CDR2 as FQNNGV. Some clones are missing from TCRdb's copy, which holds only in-frame ones; the method was immunoSEQ multiplex PCR. The profile covers some 69,000 clones, with roughly 90% appearing a single time and approximately 0.3% taken by the ten largest. Sequencing was performed on CD4+ or CD8+ T cells sorted from blood, taken in a trial of the OX40 agonist ivuxolimab. The receptor was isolated from an adult with an advanced solid tumor such as melanoma, head and neck, liver or kidney cancer. The chain recombines TRBV11-2 with TRBJ1-2; D gene ambiguous. This CDR3 is CASSHRLGYGYTF. CDR3 DNA sequence: TGTGCCAGCAGCCACCGCCTGGGGTATGGCTACACCTTC. Complete variable domain (other parts from reference TRBV11-2 and TRBJ1-2): EAGVAQSPRYKIIEKRQSVAFWCNPISGHATLYWYQQILGQGPKLLIQFQNNGVVDDSQLPKDRFSAERLKGVDSTLKIQPAKLEDSAVYLCASSHRLGYGYTFGSGTRLTVV.